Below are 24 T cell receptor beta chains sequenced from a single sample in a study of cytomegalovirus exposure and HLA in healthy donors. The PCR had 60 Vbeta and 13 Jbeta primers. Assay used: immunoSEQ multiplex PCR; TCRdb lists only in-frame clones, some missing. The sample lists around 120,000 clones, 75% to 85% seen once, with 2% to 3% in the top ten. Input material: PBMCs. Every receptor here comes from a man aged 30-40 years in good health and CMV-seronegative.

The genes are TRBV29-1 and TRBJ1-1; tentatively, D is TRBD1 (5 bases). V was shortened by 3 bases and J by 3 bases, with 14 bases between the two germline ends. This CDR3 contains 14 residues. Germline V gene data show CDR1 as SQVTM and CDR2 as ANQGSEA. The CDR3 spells CSVEWVPGDTEAFF. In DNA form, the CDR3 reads TGCAGCGTTGAGTGGGTTCCGGGGGACACTGAAGCTTTCTTT. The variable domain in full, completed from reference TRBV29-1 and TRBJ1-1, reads SAVISQKPSRDICQRGTSLTIQCQVDSQVTMMFWYRQQPGQSLTLIATANQGSEATYESGFVIDKFPISRPNLTFSTLTVSNMSPEDSSIYLCSVEWVPGDTEAFFGQGTRLTVV.

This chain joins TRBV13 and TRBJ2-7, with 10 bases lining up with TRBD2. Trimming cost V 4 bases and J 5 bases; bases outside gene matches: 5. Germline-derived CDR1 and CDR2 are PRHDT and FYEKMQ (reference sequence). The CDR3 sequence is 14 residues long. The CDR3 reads CASSSGLATHEQYF. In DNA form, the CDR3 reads TGTGCCAGCAGCTCGGGACTAGCGACCCACGAGCAGTACTTC. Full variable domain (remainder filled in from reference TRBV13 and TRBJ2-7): AAGVIQSPRHLIKEKRETATLKCYPIPRHDTVYWYQQGPGQDPQFLISFYEKMQSDKGSIPDRFSAQQFSDYHSELNMSSLELGDSALYFCASSSGLATHEQYFGPGTRLTVT.

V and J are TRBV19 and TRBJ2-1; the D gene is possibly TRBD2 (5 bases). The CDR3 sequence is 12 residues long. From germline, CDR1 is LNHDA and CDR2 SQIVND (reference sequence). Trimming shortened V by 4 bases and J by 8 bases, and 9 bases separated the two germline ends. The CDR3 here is CASSRPRDEQFF. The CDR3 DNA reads TGTGCCAGTAGTAGGCCGCGGGATGAGCAGTTCTTC.

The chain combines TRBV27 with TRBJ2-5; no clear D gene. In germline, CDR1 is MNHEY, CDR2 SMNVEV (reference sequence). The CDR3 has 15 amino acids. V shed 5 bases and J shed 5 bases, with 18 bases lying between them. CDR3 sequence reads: CASSPQTTNDETQYF. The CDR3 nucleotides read TGTGCCAGCAGTCCCCAGACAACCAACGACGAGACCCAGTACTTC.

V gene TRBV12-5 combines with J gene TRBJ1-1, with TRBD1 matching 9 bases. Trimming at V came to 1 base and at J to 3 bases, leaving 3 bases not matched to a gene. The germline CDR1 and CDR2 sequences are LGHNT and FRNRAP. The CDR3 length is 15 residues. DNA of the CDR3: TGTGCTAGTGGTTTGGGACAGGGGGTTGACACTGAAGCTTTCTTT. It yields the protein CASGLGQGVDTEAFF.

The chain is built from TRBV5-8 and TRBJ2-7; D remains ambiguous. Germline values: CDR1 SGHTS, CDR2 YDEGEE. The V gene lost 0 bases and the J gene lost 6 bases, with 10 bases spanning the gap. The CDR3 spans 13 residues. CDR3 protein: CASSLVRFGEQYF. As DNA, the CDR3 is TGTGCCAGCAGCTTGGTTCGGTTCGGCGAGCAGTACTTC.

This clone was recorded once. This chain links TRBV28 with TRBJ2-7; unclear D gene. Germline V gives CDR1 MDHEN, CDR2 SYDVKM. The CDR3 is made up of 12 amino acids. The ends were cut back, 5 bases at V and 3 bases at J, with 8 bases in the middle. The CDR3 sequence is CASSAGDYEQYF. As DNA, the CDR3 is TGTGCCAGCAGTGCCGGTGACTACGAGCAGTACTTC.

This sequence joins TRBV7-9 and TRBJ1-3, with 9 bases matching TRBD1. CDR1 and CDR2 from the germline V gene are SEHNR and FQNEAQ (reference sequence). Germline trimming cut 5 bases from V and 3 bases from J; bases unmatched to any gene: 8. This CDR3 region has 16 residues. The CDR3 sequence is CASSAGQGSSGNTIYF. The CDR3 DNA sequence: TGTGCCAGCAGCGCGGGACAGGGTTCGAGTGGAAACACCATATATTTT.

The CDR3 region has the DNA TGTGCCAGCAGGCCGGACAGGACCTACGGGGAGCAGTACTTC. It specifies CASRPDRTYGEQYF. The chain employs TRBV7-9 and TRBJ2-7; 7 nucleotides line up with TRBD1. The ends lost 6 bases at V and 7 bases at J; junction bases unmatched: 12. From germline, CDR1 is SEHNR and CDR2 FQNEAQ (reference sequence). The CDR3 contains 14 residues.

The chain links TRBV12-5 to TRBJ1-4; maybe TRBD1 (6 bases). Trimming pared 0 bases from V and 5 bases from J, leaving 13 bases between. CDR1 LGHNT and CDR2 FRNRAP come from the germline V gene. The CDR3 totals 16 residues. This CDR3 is CASGLVRGGGNEKLFF. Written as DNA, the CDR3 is TGTGCTAGTGGTTTGGTACGGGGGGGCGGGAATGAAAAACTGTTTTTT.

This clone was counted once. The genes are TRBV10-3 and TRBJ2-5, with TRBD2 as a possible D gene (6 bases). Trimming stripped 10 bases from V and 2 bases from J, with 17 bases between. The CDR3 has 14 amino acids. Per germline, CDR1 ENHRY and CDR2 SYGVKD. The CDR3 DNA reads TGTGCCACCCGGGACTTCCGAGAACAAGAGACCCAGTACTTC. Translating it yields CATRDFREQETQYF.

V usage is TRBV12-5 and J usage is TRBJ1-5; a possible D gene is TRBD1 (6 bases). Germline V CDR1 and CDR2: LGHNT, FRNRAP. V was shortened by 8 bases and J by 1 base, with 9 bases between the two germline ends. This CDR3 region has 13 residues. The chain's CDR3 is CASCRGSNQPQHF. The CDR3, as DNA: TGTGCTAGTTGCAGGGGAAGCAATCAGCCCCAGCATTTT. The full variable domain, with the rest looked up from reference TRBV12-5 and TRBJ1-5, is DARVTQTPRHKVTEMGQEVTMRCQPILGHNTVFWYRQTMMQGLELLAYFRNRAPLDDSGMPKDRFSAEMPDATLATLKIQPSEPRDSAVYFCASCRGSNQPQHFGDGTRLSIL.

The CDR3 nucleotides are TGTGCCAGCAGTTTAGGGACTAGCGGACGCTACGAGCAGTACTTC. Its translation is CASSLGTSGRYEQYF. This rearrangement joins TRBV27 to TRBJ2-7; 11 bases line up with TRBD2. From germline, CDR1 is MNHEY and CDR2 SMNVEV (reference sequence). Trimming removed 2 bases from V and 3 bases from J; junction bases left unmatched: 3. This CDR3 region has 15 residues.

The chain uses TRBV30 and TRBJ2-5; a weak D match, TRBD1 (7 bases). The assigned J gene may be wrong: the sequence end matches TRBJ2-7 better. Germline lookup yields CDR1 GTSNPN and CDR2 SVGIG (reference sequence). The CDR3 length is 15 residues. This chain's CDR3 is CAWLRDSGGSYEQYF. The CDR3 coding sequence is TGTGCCTGGCTAAGGGACAGTGGGGGGTCCTACGAGCAGTACTTC.

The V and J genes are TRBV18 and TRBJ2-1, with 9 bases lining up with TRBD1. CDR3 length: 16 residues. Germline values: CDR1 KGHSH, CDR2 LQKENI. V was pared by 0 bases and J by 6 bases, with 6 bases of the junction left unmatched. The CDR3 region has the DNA TGTGCCAGCTCACCACCCAAGGACAGGGGAGGCAATGAGCAGTTCTTC. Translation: CASSPPKDRGGNEQFF.

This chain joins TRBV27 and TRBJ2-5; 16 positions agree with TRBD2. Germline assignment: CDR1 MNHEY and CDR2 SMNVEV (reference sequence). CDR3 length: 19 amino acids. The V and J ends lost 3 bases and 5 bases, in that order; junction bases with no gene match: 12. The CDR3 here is CASSFSWGTSGRAAETQYF. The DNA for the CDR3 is TGTGCCAGCAGTTTTTCATGGGGGACTAGCGGGAGGGCCGCTGAGACCCAGTACTTC.

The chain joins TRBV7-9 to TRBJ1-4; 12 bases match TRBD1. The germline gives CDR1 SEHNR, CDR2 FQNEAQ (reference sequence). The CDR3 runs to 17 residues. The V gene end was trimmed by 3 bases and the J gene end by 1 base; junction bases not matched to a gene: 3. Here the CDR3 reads CASSFGTGGKTNEKLFF. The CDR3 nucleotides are TGTGCCAGCAGCTTTGGGACAGGGGGCAAAACTAATGAAAAACTGTTTTTT.

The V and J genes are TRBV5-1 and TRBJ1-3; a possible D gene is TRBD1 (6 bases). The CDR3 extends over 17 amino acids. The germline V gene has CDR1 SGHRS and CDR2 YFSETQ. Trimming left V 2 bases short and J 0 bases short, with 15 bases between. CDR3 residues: CASSFASDRSSGNTIYF. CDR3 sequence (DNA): TGCGCCAGCAGCTTCGCCTCGGACAGAAGCTCTGGAAACACCATATATTTT. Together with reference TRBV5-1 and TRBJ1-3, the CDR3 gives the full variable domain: KAGVTQTPRYLIKTRGQQVTLSCSPISGHRSVSWYQQTPGQGLQFLFEYFSETQRNKGNFPGRFSGRQFSNSRSEMNVSTLELGDSALYLCASSFASDRSSGNTIYFGEGSWLTVV.

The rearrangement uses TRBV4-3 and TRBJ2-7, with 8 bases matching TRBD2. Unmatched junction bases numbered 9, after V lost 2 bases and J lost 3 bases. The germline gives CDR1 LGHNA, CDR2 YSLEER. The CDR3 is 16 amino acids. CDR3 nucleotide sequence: TGCGCCAGCAGCCAAACTAGCGGTCTCTCGGACTACGAGCAGTACTTC. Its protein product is CASSQTSGLSDYEQYF.

CDR3 nucleotides: TGTGCCAGCCTCCCCAGAGGGCAGCAAGTTAGTGAAGCTTTCTTT. It codes for CASLPRGQQVSEAFF. This chain uses TRBV28 with TRBJ1-1; no firm D call. V was trimmed by 8 bases and J by 7 bases, leaving 23 bases between them. CDR3 length: 15 residues. Per germline, CDR1 MDHEN and CDR2 SYDVKM.

This CDR3 reads CASSPPYQETQYF. CDR3 in DNA: TGTGCCAGCAGTCCACCCTATCAAGAGACCCAGTACTTC. The chain employs TRBV28 and TRBJ2-5; no reliable D call. This CDR3 has 13 residues. Germline V gene lookup returns CDR1 MDHEN and CDR2 SYDVKM. Trimming removed 5 bases from V and 2 bases from J, with 9 bases in between. The variable domain in full, completed from reference TRBV28 and TRBJ2-5, reads DVKVTQSSRYLVKRTGEKVFLECVQDMDHENMFWYRQDPGLGLRLIYFSYDVKMKEKGDIPEGYSVSREKKERFSLILESASTNQTSMYLCASSPPYQETQYFGPGTRLLVL.

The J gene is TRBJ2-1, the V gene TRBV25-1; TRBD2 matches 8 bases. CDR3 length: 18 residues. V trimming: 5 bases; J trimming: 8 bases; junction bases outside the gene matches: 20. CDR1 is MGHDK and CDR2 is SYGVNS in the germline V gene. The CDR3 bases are TGTGCCAGCAGTCCATTTGGGGGAGGGAGCGGGAGATTCTATGAGCAGTTCTTC. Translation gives CASSPFGGGSGRFYEQFF.

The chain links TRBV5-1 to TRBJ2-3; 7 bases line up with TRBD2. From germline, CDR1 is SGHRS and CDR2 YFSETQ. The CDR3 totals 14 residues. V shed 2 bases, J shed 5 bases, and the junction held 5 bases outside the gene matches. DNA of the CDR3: TGCGCCAGCAGCTTAGGACTAGATGGAGATACGCAGTATTTT. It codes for CASSLGLDGDTQYF.

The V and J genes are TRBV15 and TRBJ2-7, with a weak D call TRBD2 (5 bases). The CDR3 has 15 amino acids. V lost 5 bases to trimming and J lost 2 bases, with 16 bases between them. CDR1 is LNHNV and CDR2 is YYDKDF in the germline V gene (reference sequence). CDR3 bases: TGTGCCACCAGCCCTGAACGGGGAGCAGCCTACGAGCAGTACTTC. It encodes CATSPERGAAYEQYF.